This entry concerns a single T cell receptor (beta chain). These data are taken from a study of blood T cell repertoires in COVID-19. For the study at large: Samples came from the United States, Italy and Spain, spanning acute and convalescent COVID-19. Nucleic acid was either cDNA or gDNA, and it came from T cells, B-cell-depleted T cells, or PBMCs.

Seattle patients were enrolled during active infection and followed longitudinally. Per the original data handling: Reference gene primer amplification in the assay estimated nucleated cell counts. This table comes from immunoSEQ multiplex PCR, and its TCRdb copy is limited to in-frame clones, with some not included. V, J and clone size were drawn from that table, and D and trimming were deduced from the DNA. The sample includes about 480,000 clones, 89% of them seen just once. The sample consisted of peripheral blood. This receptor was obtained from a man aged 18 to 35 with COVID-19, enrolled during active disease.

The chain's CDR3 is CASSQDIQGMNTEAFF. The CDR3 bases are TGCGCCAGCAGCCAAGATATACAGGGTATGAACACTGAAGCTTTCTTT. The chain is built from TRBV4-1 and TRBJ1-1; TRBD1 might be the D (6 bases). This CDR3 comprises 16 residues. Trimming shortened V by 0 bases and J by 0 bases, and 11 bases separated the two germline ends. Germline V gene sequence: CDR1 MGHRA, CDR2 YSYEKL.